The sequence of this TCR beta chain was determined in a study of post-analysis software for immune sequencing data. Overall study findings and caveats: Controls' normalized Chao1 diversity significantly exceeded that of multiple sclerosis patients. The F measure placed samples prepared in the same batch into strongly shared clusters.

As to this clonotype: Its antigen remains unknown. Given a much more abundant clone one base away, this may be a read error.

Prepared TCR beta cDNA libraries contained unique molecular identifiers. TCRdb processed the PCR reads anew with MiXCR; each CDR3 protein has one entry. Among about 200,000 distinct CDR3 sequences listed, approximately 30% were seen once. The sample was blood. This clonotype originated in a girl aged 2 to 17 with multiple sclerosis.

CDR3 sequence: CASSFRTSINNEQFF. Written as DNA, the CDR3 is TGCGCCAGCAGCTTCAGGACTAGTATTAACAATGAGCAGTTCTTC. This chain connects TRBV5-1 to TRBJ2-1, with 7 positions matching TRBD2. This CDR3 is 15 amino acids long. The germline gives CDR1 SGHRS, CDR2 YFSETQ. Germline trimming cut 2 bases from V and 5 bases from J; bases unmatched to any gene: 7.